This TCR beta chain was retrieved from a study of shared clonotypes between healthy human individuals. As for the study in general: Aged between 18 and 49, the donors were a couple of women and a few men.

A split of CD4+ cells into CD45RA+ naive and CD45RA-negative memory subsets was performed. The length of the CDR3 is 14 residues. Germline CDR1 is SGHTA and CDR2 is FQGNSA. With 6 bases clipped from V and 5 bases from J, the junction kept 9 bases outside the gene matches. The study's findings and limits: The expectation was that sequencing depth would affect clonotype sharing among donors. Among a handful of donors, roughly 5% of naive CD4 clonotypes were found in common.

Repertoires were generated with immunoSEQ multiplex PCR, while TCRdb's copy carries only in-frame clones and drops some. Of 1.4 million or so clones in the sample, approximately 98.5% were seen once. As concerns this clone: Antigen specificity is unknown.

This TCR came from a man aged 25 to 40 in good health. The sequencing sample was made of naive CD4+ T cells sorted from blood. Subset here: CD45RA+ positively selected. The rearrangement uses TRBV7-2 and TRBJ1-1; 7 bases agree with TRBD1. The CDR3 DNA reads as TGTGCCAGCAGTACTACAGGGGCAGGAACTGAAGCTTTCTTT. This codes for CASSTTGAGTEAFF.